These 28 T cell receptor beta chains were sequenced from one sample in a study of CD8+CD57+ T cells in acquired aplastic anemia. Whoever was chosen for sequencing had shown CD8+CD57+ cell expansion by flow cytometry. The use of genomic DNA as template underpinned the TCR beta VDJ and CDR3 profiling. TCRdb re-derived calls from the reads in MiXCR, one entry per CDR3 protein. The table has 150,000 to 180,000 distinct CDR3 sequences, around half seen once. Sequencing was performed on sorted CD4+, CD8+, or CD8+CD57+ T cells (not recorded which) from PBMCs. These receptors all come from a human donor with aplastic anemia.

This clonotype was counted many times. This chain joins TRBV12-3 or TRBV12-4 and TRBJ2-3; the D gene is possibly TRBD1 (6 bases). The CDR3 sequence is 12 residues long. Deletions cut 4 bases from V and 4 bases from J, with 6 bases between. CDR3 loop: CASSSGADTQYF. CDR3 nucleotides: TGTGCCAGCAGTTCAGGGGCAGATACGCAGTATTTT.

J is TRBJ2-1 and V is TRBV19; TRBD2 agrees at 7 bases. With 2 bases clipped from V and 9 bases from J, the junction kept 4 bases outside the gene matches. CDR3 length: 13 amino acids. Germline CDR1 and CDR2: LNHDA and SQIVND (reference sequence). In nucleotides, the CDR3 is TGTGCCAGTAGTATAAGGGCTAGCGGTGAGCAGTTCTTC. This codes for CASSIRASGEQFF.

This clonotype was picked up many times. The chain is built from TRBV4-1 and TRBJ2-7; possible D gene TRBD2, 6 bases. The germline V gene has CDR1 MGHRA and CDR2 YSYEKL. V was cut by 0 bases and J by 4 bases, with 13 bases left in between. This CDR3 is built from 15 residues. The CDR3 DNA sequence: TGCGCCAGCAGCCAAGATCGACCAGGGAGGTACGAGCAGTACTTC. Protein sequence: CASSQDRPGRYEQYF.

This clonotype was counted a single time. A read error is possible here, since a much larger clone lies one base away. This rearrangement joins TRBV5-1 to TRBJ1-1; weak D call: TRBD1 (6 bases). Trimming stripped 4 bases from V and 0 bases from J, with 19 bases between. Germline V gene lookup returns CDR1 SGHRS and CDR2 YFSETQ. The CDR3 is 17 residues long. CDR3 sequence: CASSMEGVQYMNTEAFF. CDR3 nucleotides: TGCGCCAGCAGCATGGAGGGGGTCCAATATATGAACACTGAAGCTTTCTTT. Full variable domain (outside the CDR3, taken from reference TRBV5-1 and TRBJ1-1): KAGVTQTPRYLIKTRGQQVTLSCSPISGHRSVSWYQQTPGQGLQFLFEYFSETQRNKGNFPGRFSGRQFSNSRSEMNVSTLELGDSALYLCASSMEGVQYMNTEAFFGQGTRLTVV.

J is TRBJ2-2 and V is TRBV2; D unresolved. The CDR3 is 12 residues long. Germline-derived CDR1 and CDR2 are SNHLY and FYNNEI. Between the trimmed V and J ends, which lost 3 bases and 7 bases, there was a span of 6 bases. For the CDR3, the DNA is TGTGCCAGCAGTGACTATTACGGGGAGCTGTTTTTT. It encodes CASSDYYGELFF.

This clonotype has at least ten counts. This chain joins TRBV7-9 and TRBJ1-4; D possibly corresponds to TRBD1 (6 bases). Germline V lookup: CDR1 SEHNR, CDR2 FQNEAQ (reference sequence). V was shortened by 5 bases and J by 5 bases, with 12 bases between the two germline ends. The CDR3 is made up of 14 amino acids. CDR3 loop: CASSSRGENEKLFF. For the CDR3, the DNA is TGTGCCAGCAGCAGCAGGGGCGAGAATGAAAAACTGTTTTTT.

The V gene is TRBV10-3, the J gene TRBJ2-1; D possibly corresponds to TRBD2 (6 bases). V lost 2 bases, J lost 9 bases, and 20 bases lay in between. CDR3 size: 16 residues. Germline V gene data show CDR1 as ENHRY and CDR2 as SYGVKD. CDR3 protein: CAISELLSGGVSEQFF. The CDR3 DNA follows: TGTGCCATCAGTGAGCTTTTATCGGGCGGGGTCAGTGAGCAGTTCTTC.

J is TRBJ2-7 and V is TRBV4-2, with D tentatively TRBD1 or TRBD2 (5 bases each). The V end was cut by 4 bases, the J end by 2 bases, with 18 bases between. This CDR3 contains 16 residues. CDR1 and CDR2 (germline): LGHNA, YNFKEQ. CDR3: CASSRVPGQGAYEQYF. CDR3 sequence (DNA): TGTGCCAGCAGCCGGGTGCCTGGGCAGGGAGCCTACGAGCAGTACTTC.

This chain joins TRBV29-1 and TRBJ1-2; D gene unclear. Trimming removed 6 bases from V and 0 bases from J, with 14 bases in between. There are 14 residues in the CDR3. Germline CDR1 SQVTM, CDR2 ANQGSEA. The CDR3 is CSVGGDGSNYGYTF. The CDR3 region has the DNA TGCAGCGTCGGCGGCGACGGCTCTAACTATGGCTACACCTTC.

The chain recombines TRBV20-1 with TRBJ1-1; D might be TRBD1 (5 bases). The V end was cut by 1 base, the J end by 1 base, with 10 bases between. In germline, CDR1 is DFQATT, CDR2 SNEGSKA (reference sequence). There are 14 residues in the CDR3. The CDR3 nucleotides read TGCAGTGCTAGAGTGGGGGGGGGGAACACTGAAGCTTTCTTT. Its translation is CSARVGGGNTEAFF.

This clonotype appeared a few times. This chain's CDR3 is CSASGALGGAGNTEAFF. In nucleotides, the CDR3 is TGCAGTGCTAGTGGGGCTCTGGGGGGCGCTGGGAACACTGAAGCTTTCTTT. This chain joins TRBV20-1 and TRBJ1-1, with D perhaps TRBD1 (6 bases). This CDR3 spans 17 amino acids. The V end lost 3 bases, the J end lost 1 base, and 21 bases lay between the germline ends. Per germline, CDR1 DFQATT and CDR2 SNEGSKA (reference sequence).

The chain couples TRBV7-2 to TRBJ2-3; D call uncertain. With 0 bases removed from V and 2 bases from J, the gap between germline ends came to 6 bases. This CDR3 contains 14 residues. CDR1 SGHTA and CDR2 FQGNSA come from the germline V gene. The chain's CDR3 is CASSLASITDTQYF. CDR3 DNA sequence: TGTGCCAGCAGCTTAGCCTCGATCACAGATACGCAGTATTTT.

The DNA of the CDR3 is TGTGCCAGCAGTCGAAGGCGGGACTACACAGATACGCAGTATTTT. Translating gives CASSRRRDYTDTQYF. The chain combines TRBV3-1 with TRBJ2-3; 7 nucleotides align to TRBD2. V shed 6 bases, J shed 2 bases, and the junction held 8 bases outside the gene matches. The length of the CDR3 is 15 residues. Germline CDR1 reads LGHDT; CDR2 reads YNNKEL (reference sequence).

Comments on this clonotype: At one end, the junction sequence differs from germline, possibly due to a read error. V is TRBV10-2 and J is TRBJ2-1, with D unclear. Germline CDR1 reads WSHSY; CDR2 reads SAAADI. This CDR3 is built from 16 residues. The CDR3 is CASSQKDHSSYNEQLF. DNA of the CDR3: TGCGCCAGCAGCCAAAAGGACCATAGCTCCTACAATGAGCAGCTCTTC.

This clonotype appeared many times. This chain links TRBV24-1 with TRBJ2-1, with 7 bases matching TRBD2. The CDR3 extends over 15 amino acids. Trimming took 4 bases from V and 8 from J; bases not matched to a gene: 10. The germline gives CDR1 KGHDR, CDR2 SFDVKD. In DNA form, the CDR3 reads TGTGCCACCAGTGAGGGGCTAGCGGATACGGATGAGCAGTTCTTC. Amino acids: CATSEGLADTDEQFF.

This clonotype was detected only a few times. The genes are TRBV24-1 and TRBJ1-6; TRBD1 agrees at 7 bases. The J segment lost 9 bases and the V segment lost 4 bases, leaving 5 bases of the junction unmatched. The CDR3 covers 14 residues. The germline V gene has CDR1 KGHDR and CDR2 SFDVKD. Written as DNA, the CDR3 is TGTGCCACCAGTGAGACAGGGAGAGCTTCACCCCTCCACTTT. Translation: CATSETGRASPLHF.

Ten or more counts support this clonotype. The chain carries TRBV27 and TRBJ2-7; TRBD1 agrees at 9 bases. Germline lookup yields CDR1 MNHEY and CDR2 SMNVEV (reference sequence). The CDR3 is 14 residues long. J was trimmed by 4 bases and V by 6 bases; bases with no gene match: 7. CDR3 DNA: TGTGCCAGCAGCGTGGGACAGGGCTTGTACGAGCAGTACTTC. Protein product: CASSVGQGLYEQYF.

This chain joins TRBV19 and TRBJ2-1; possibly TRBD2 for D (5 bases). Germline values: CDR1 LNHDA, CDR2 SQIVND (reference sequence). V dropped 4 bases and J dropped 8 bases, with 6 bases sitting between them. This CDR3 is built from 11 residues. The CDR3 region is CASSKRDEQFF. The CDR3 DNA follows: TGTGCCAGTAGTAAGAGGGATGAGCAGTTCTTC.

This chain uses TRBV10-3 with TRBJ2-1, with 9 nucleotides matching TRBD2. Per the germline V gene, CDR1 is ENHRY and CDR2 is SYGVKD. V shed 4 bases and J 7 bases; nucleotides not matched to a gene: 5. The CDR3 is made up of 14 amino acids. CDR3 DNA sequence: TGTGCCATCAGTGTCCGCGGGGGGGCAAATGAGCAGTTCTTC. It is translated as CAISVRGGANEQFF.

There are a few counts of this clonotype. The chain is built from TRBV7-9 and TRBJ1-2; D is unresolved. Germline assignment: CDR1 SEHNR and CDR2 FQNEAQ (reference sequence). The V end lost 0 bases, the J end lost 8 bases, and 13 bases lay between the germline ends. The CDR3 runs to 14 residues. The CDR3 DNA sequence: TGTGCCAGCAGCTTAGCTAGTCCCGAGGGCGGCTACACCTTC. It codes for CASSLASPEGGYTF.

V gene TRBV24-1 combines with J gene TRBJ1-5, with D possibly being TRBD1 (5 bases). The CDR3 is made up of 17 amino acids. Trimming cost V 4 bases and J 0 bases, with 15 bases left between them. CDR1 and CDR2 from the germline V gene are KGHDR and SFDVKD. The CDR3 coding sequence is TGTGCCACCAGTGAGGGGTCGGGGGGAGGTAGCAATCAGCCCCAGCATTTT. Translation: CATSEGSGGGSNQPQHF.

This chain links TRBV24-1 with TRBJ2-2; D is uncertain. The CDR3 covers 13 residues. Germline values: CDR1 KGHDR, CDR2 SFDVKD. The V end lost 5 bases, the J end lost 1 base, and 4 bases lay between the germline ends. DNA for the CDR3: TGTGCCACCAGTGCAGAGAACACCGGGGAGCTGTTTTTT. Translating it yields CATSAENTGELFF.

The chain recombines TRBV10-3 with TRBJ2-6; 7 bases match TRBD1. Per germline, CDR1 ENHRY and CDR2 SYGVKD. Germline trimming cut 8 bases from V and 2 bases from J; bases unmatched to any gene: 9. This CDR3 comprises 16 residues. The CDR3 spells CAIGGQAGAGANVLTF. As DNA, the CDR3 is TGTGCCATCGGAGGACAGGCCGGCGCTGGGGCCAACGTCCTGACTTTC.

The V and J genes are TRBV24-1 and TRBJ2-6; possibly TRBD2 for D (5 bases). The CDR3 contains 16 residues. Trimming removed 3 bases from V and 2 bases from J, with 10 bases in between. Germline assignment: CDR1 KGHDR and CDR2 SFDVKD. CDR3 residues: CATSDPRDAGANVLTF. CDR3 bases: TGTGCCACCAGTGATCCCCGGGATGCTGGGGCCAACGTCCTGACTTTC.

The chain is built from TRBV20-1 and TRBJ1-1; the D is unclear. The V end was cut by 4 bases, the J end by 1 base, with 7 bases between. The CDR3 contains 12 residues. Germline V lookup: CDR1 DFQATT, CDR2 SNEGSKA (reference sequence). The CDR3 spells CSAIVANTEAFF. The CDR3 DNA reads TGCAGTGCTATCGTGGCGAACACTGAAGCTTTCTTT.

This clonotype was seen many times. The chain uses TRBV5-1 and TRBJ2-3; either TRBD1 or TRBD2 may fit D (5 bases each). V was trimmed by 0 bases and J by 2 bases, leaving 10 bases between them. Germline assignment: CDR1 SGHRS and CDR2 YFSETQ. The CDR3 is made up of 15 amino acids. The CDR3 loop is CASSLAGTPTDTQYF. In nucleotides, the CDR3 is TGCGCCAGCAGCTTGGCTGGGACCCCCACAGATACGCAGTATTTT.

This clonotype was seen repeatedly, ten times or more. The chain uses TRBV4-3 and TRBJ2-5; 9 positions agree with TRBD2. V trimming: 0 bases; J trimming: 1 base; junction bases outside the gene matches: 3. CDR1 is LGHNA, CDR2 YSLEER, per germline. CDR3 length: 16 amino acids. As DNA, the CDR3 is TGCGCCAGCAGCCAAGATCCAGCGGGGGGCCAAGAGACCCAGTACTTC. Protein sequence: CASSQDPAGGQETQYF.

This clonotype was observed many times. The genes are TRBV29-1 and TRBJ2-3, with D perhaps matching TRBD1 or TRBD2 (5 bases each). The CDR3 runs 13 residues. In germline, CDR1 is SQVTM, CDR2 ANQGSEA. With 7 bases removed from V and 14 bases from J, the gap between germline ends came to 25 bases. CDR3 amino acids: CSAVGMDERDPYF. CDR3 nucleotides: TGCAGCGCCGTAGGGATGGACGAAAGGGACCCGTATTTT.